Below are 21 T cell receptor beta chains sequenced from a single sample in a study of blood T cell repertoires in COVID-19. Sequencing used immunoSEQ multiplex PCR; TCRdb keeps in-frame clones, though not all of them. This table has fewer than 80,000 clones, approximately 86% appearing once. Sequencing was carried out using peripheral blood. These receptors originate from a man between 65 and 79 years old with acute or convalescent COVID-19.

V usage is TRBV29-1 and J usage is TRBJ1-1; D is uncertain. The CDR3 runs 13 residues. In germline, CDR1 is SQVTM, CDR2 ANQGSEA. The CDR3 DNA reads TGCAGAGCTACTAAGACGCAGAACACTGAAGCTTTCTTT. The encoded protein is CRATKTQNTEAFF. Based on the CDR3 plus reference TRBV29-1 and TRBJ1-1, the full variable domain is SAVISQKPSRDICQRGTSLTIQCQVDSQVTMMFWYRQQPGQSLTLIATANQGSEATYESGFVIDKFPISRPNLTFSTLTVSNMSPEDSSIYLCRATKTQNTEAFFGQGTRLTVV.

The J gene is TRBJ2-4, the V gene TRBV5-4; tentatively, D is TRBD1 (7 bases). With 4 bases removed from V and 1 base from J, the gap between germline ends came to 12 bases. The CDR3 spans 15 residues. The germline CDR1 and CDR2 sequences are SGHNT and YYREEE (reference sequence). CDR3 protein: CASSDAGQAKNIQYF. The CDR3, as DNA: TGTGCCAGCAGCGACGCGGGACAGGCCAAAAACATTCAGTACTTC.

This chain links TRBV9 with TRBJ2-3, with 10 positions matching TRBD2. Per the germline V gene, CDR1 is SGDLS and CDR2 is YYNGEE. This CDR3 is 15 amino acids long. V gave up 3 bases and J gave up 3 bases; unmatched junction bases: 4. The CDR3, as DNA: TGTGCCAGCAGCGACCTAGCGGGGGCGACAGATACGCAGTATTTT. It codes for CASSDLAGATDTQYF.

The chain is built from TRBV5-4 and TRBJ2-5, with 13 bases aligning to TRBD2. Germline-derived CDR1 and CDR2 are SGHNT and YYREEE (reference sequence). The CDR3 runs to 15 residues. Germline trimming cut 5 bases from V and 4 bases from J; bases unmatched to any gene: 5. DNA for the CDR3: TGTGCCAGCAGGGGACTAGCGGGAACATCAGAGACCCAGTACTTC. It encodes CASRGLAGTSETQYF. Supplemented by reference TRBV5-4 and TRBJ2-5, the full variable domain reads ETGVTQSPTHLIKTRGQQVTLRCSSQSGHNTVSWYQQALGQGPQFIFQYYREEENGRGNFPPRFSGLQFPNYSSELNVNALELDDSALYLCASRGLAGTSETQYFGPGTRLLVL.

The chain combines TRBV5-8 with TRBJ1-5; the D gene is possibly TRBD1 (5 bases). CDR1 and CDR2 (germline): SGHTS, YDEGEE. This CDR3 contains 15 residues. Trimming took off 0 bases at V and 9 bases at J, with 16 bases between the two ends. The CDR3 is CASSLDGRGLMPQHF. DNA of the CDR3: TGTGCCAGCAGCTTGGATGGACGGGGGTTGATGCCCCAGCATTTT.

The CDR3 protein is CASSSRGQHEQYF. The CDR3 coding sequence is TGTGCCAGCAGTTCCCGGGGACAGCACGAGCAGTACTTC. The J gene is TRBJ2-7, the V gene TRBV12-3 or TRBV12-4, with 7 bases that match TRBD1. The CDR3 loop spans 13 amino acids. The junction had 5 bases not matched to a gene; V was cut back by 4 bases and J by 5 bases.

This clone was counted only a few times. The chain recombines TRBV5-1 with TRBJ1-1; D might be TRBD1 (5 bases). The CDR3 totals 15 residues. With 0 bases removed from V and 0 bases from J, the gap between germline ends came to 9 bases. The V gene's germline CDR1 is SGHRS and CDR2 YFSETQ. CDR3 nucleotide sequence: TGCGCCAGCAGCTTGGTGGCGGGACTGAACACTGAAGCTTTCTTT. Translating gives CASSLVAGLNTEAFF.

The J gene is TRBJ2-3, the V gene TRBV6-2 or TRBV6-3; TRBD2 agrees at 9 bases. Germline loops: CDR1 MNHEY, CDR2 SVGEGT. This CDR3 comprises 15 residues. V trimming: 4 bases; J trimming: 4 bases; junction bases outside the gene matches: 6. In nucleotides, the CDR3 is TGTGCCAGCAGTTTCGGCGGGAGGGCCCCAGATACGCAGTATTTT. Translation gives CASSFGGRAPDTQYF.

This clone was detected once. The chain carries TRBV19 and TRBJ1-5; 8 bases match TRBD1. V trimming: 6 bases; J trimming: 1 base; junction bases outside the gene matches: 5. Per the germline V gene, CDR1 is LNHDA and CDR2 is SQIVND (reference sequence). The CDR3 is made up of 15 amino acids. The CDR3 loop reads CASREGQASNQPQHF. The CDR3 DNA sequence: TGTGCCAGTAGAGAGGGACAGGCCAGCAATCAGCCCCAGCATTTT.

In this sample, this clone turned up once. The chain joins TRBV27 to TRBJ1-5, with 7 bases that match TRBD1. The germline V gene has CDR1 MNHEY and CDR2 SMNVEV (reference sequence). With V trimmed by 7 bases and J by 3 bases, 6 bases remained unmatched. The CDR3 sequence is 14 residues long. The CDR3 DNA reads TGTGCCAGCAAACAGGGGATGGACAATCAGCCCCAGCATTTT. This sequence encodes CASKQGMDNQPQHF.

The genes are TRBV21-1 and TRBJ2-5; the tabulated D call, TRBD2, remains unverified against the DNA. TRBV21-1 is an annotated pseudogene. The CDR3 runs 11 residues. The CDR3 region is CASSRGETQYF. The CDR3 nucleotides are TGTGCCAGCAGTCGGGGAGAGACCCAGTACTTC.

The CDR3 region is CASSQDSDRGGEKLFF. Here the CDR3 DNA reads TGTGCCAGCAGCCAAGACTCGGACAGGGGAGGAGAAAAACTGTTTTTT. This sequence joins TRBV3-1 (or the pseudogene TRBV3-2) and TRBJ1-4; TRBD1 agrees at 9 bases. The V gene end was trimmed by 0 bases and the J gene end by 8 bases; junction bases not matched to a gene: 7. This CDR3 region has 16 residues. CDR1 is LGHDT, CDR2 YNNKEL, per germline (reference sequence).

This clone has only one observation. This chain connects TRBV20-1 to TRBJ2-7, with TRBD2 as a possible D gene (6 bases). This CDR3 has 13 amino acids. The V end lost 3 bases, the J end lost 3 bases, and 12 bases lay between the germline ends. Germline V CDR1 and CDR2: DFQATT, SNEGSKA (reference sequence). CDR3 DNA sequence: TGCAGTGCTAGTCCGGGACTTAGCTACGAGCAGTACTTC. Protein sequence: CSASPGLSYEQYF.

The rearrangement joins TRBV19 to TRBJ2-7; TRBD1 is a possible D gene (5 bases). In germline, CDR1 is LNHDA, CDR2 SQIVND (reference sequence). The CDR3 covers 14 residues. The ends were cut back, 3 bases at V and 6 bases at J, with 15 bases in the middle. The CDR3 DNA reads TGTGCCAGTAGTATTATGCTACAGGACGCCGAGCAGTACTTC. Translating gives CASSIMLQDAEQYF.

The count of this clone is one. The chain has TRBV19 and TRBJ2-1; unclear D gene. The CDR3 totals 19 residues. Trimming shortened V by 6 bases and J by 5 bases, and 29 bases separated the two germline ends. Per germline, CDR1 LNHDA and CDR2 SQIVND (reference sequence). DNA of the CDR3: TGTGCCAGTAGGAAACGCCTCTTACTCAGGAATACGCTTAACAATGAGCAGTTCTTC. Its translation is CASRKRLLLRNTLNNEQFF.

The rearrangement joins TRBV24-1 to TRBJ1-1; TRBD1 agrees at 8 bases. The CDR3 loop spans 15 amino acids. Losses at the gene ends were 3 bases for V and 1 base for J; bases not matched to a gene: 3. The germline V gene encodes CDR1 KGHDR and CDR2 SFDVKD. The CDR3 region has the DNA TGTGCCACCAGTGATCCAGGGGGCGGGAACACTGAAGCTTTCTTT. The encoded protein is CATSDPGGGNTEAFF.

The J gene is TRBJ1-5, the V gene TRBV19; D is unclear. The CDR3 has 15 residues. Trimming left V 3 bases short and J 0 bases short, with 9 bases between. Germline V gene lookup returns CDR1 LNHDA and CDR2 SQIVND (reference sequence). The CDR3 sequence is CASSMEEYSNQPQHF. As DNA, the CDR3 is TGTGCCAGTAGTATGGAGGAATATAGCAATCAGCCCCAGCATTTT.

The CDR3 nucleotides are TGTGCCACCAGCAGACAGGGACTAGGTTACGAGCAGTACTTC. This encodes CATSRQGLGYEQYF. This sequence joins TRBV15 and TRBJ2-7, with 8 bases lining up with TRBD2. This CDR3 spans 14 amino acids. The germline V gene encodes CDR1 LNHNV and CDR2 YYDKDF (reference sequence). The J segment lost 4 bases and the V segment lost 2 bases, leaving 4 bases of the junction unmatched.

DNA for the CDR3: TGTGCCAGCAGACCACCCGGGACAGGGAGGCACGAGCAGTACTTC. As protein: CASRPPGTGRHEQYF. J is TRBJ2-7 and V is TRBV6-5, with 9 bases that match TRBD1. V shed 6 bases and J 5 bases; nucleotides not matched to a gene: 11. The CDR3 has 15 residues. The V gene's germline CDR1 is MNHEY and CDR2 SVGAGI.

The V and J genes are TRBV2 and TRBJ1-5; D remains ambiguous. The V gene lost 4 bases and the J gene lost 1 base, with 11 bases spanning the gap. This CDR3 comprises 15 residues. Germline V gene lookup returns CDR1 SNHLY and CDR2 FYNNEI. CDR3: CASSGTGGSNQPQHF. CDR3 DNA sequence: TGTGCCAGCAGTGGAACGGGAGGGAGCAATCAGCCCCAGCATTTT.

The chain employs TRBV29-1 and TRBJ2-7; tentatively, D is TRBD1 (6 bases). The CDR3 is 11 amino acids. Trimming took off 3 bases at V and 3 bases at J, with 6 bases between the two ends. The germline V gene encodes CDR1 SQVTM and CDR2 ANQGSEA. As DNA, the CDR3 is TGCAGCGTTGAGGACAGCTACGAGCAGTACTTC. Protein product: CSVEDSYEQYF.